Below, 13 T cell receptor beta chains from the same sample are listed, as sequenced in a study of TIL therapy for anti-PD-1-resistant metastatic lung cancer. Sequencing used immunoSEQ v3. Here immunoSEQ multiplex PCR was the method, and the copy in TCRdb shows in-frame clones only, minus some. Seen here are roughly 58,000 clones, over 75% observed once, and the top ten hold under 3%. The time point: pre-treatment sample, taken before nivolumab and TIL therapy. The sample here was blood, taken at baseline. The receptors derive from a person aged 25 to 80 with non-small cell lung cancer.

This chain joins TRBV9 and TRBJ2-5; D unresolved. The germline V gene has CDR1 SGDLS and CDR2 YYNGEE. The CDR3 is 13 amino acids. Trimming pared 4 bases from V and 0 bases from J, leaving 7 bases between. The CDR3 spells CASSSKYQETQYF. The CDR3 DNA sequence: TGTGCCAGCAGCTCCAAGTACCAAGAGACCCAGTACTTC.

The chain carries TRBV7-2 and TRBJ2-2, with D uncertain. V was trimmed by 3 bases and J by 4 bases, leaving 9 bases between them. The germline V gene has CDR1 SGHTA and CDR2 FQGNSA. The CDR3 has 14 amino acids. The CDR3 DNA follows: TGTGCCAGCAGCTTCACGCCATTCACCGGGGAGCTGTTTTTT. This translates into CASSFTPFTGELFF.

The gene calls are TRBV18 and TRBJ2-1, with 14 bases aligning to TRBD2. The CDR3 has 15 amino acids. V gave up 6 bases and J gave up 6 bases; unmatched junction bases: 4. CDR1 and CDR2 (germline): KGHSH, LQKENI. As DNA, the CDR3 is TGTGCCAGCTCGCTAGGGACTAGCGGGGGCAATGAGCAGTTCTTC. This encodes CASSLGTSGGNEQFF. The full variable domain, its missing parts supplied by reference TRBV18 and TRBJ2-1, is NAGVMQNPRHLVRRRGQEARLRCSPMKGHSHVYWYRQLPEEGLKFMVYLQKENIIDESGMPKERFSAEFPKEGPSILRIQQVVRGDSAAYFCASSLGTSGGNEQFFGPGTRLTVL.

The gene calls are TRBV16 and TRBJ1-2, with TRBD1 matching 9 bases. Germline V gene sequence: CDR1 KGHSY, CDR2 FQNENV. The CDR3 has 14 amino acids. The V gene end was trimmed by 1 base and the J gene end by 6 bases; junction bases not matched to a gene: 3. The CDR3 DNA follows: TGTGCCAGCAGCCAATGGGACAGGGAAAATGGCTACACCTTC. Its protein is CASSQWDRENGYTF. Using reference TRBV16 and TRBJ1-2 for the parts outside the CDR3, the full variable domain is GEEVAQTPKHLVRGEGQKAKLYCAPIKGHSYVFWYQQVLKNEFKFLISFQNENVFDETGMPKERFSAKCLPNSPCSLEIQATKLEDSAVYFCASSQWDRENGYTFGSGTRLTVV.

The gene calls are TRBV19 and TRBJ1-6; 9 bases map to TRBD1. The J segment lost 9 bases and the V segment lost 7 bases, leaving 10 bases of the junction unmatched. Germline V gene lookup returns CDR1 LNHDA and CDR2 SQIVND (reference sequence). This CDR3 spans 15 amino acids. CDR3 sequence (DNA): TGTGCCAGTACTACCAGGGACAGGGTTGGTTCACCCCTCCACTTT. Its translation is CASTTRDRVGSPLHF.

The V and J genes are TRBV6-5 and TRBJ1-6; D is uncertain. Germline V gene data show CDR1 as MNHEY and CDR2 as SVGAGI. V lost 0 bases, J lost 3 bases, and 9 bases lay in between. This CDR3 region has 16 residues. CDR3 bases: TGTGCCAGCAGTTACTCTGCGGCAGTCTATAATTCACCCCTCCACTTT. Amino acids: CASSYSAAVYNSPLHF.

This chain connects TRBV2 to TRBJ2-5, with D possibly matching TRBD1 (7 bases). In germline, CDR1 is SNHLY, CDR2 FYNNEI. V lost 8 bases, J lost 3 bases, and 16 bases lay in between. The CDR3 runs to 14 residues. The CDR3 DNA sequence: TGTGCCAGCCGACCTGACAGGGAGGAAGAGACCCAGTACTTC. Translation: CASRPDREEETQYF.

The V and J genes are TRBV28 and TRBJ2-3, with D possibly TRBD1 on 6 matching bases. Germline V lookup: CDR1 MDHEN, CDR2 SYDVKM. V was trimmed by 5 bases and J by 3 bases, leaving 12 bases between them. This CDR3 comprises 14 residues. The CDR3, as DNA: TGTGCCAGCAGTCGACAGGAGATAACAGATACGCAGTATTTT. It yields the protein CASSRQEITDTQYF.

The genes are TRBV6-2 or TRBV6-3 and TRBJ2-4; 8 bases line up with TRBD2. CDR1 MNHEY and CDR2 SVGEGT come from the germline V gene. After removal of 0 bases from V and 1 base from J, the junction contained 5 bases not matched to a gene. The CDR3 is 17 amino acids. In DNA form, the CDR3 reads TGTGCCAGCAGTTACTCGTTAGCGGGGATGGCCAAAAACATTCAGTACTTC. Protein: CASSYSLAGMAKNIQYF.

This clone was observed a handful of times. This chain joins TRBV24-1 and TRBJ1-5; 7 bases line up with TRBD1. V gave up 5 bases and J gave up 6 bases; unmatched junction bases: 3. The CDR3 sequence is 13 residues long. CDR1 is KGHDR and CDR2 is SFDVKD in the germline V gene. CDR3 loop: CATSVTGVQPQHF. The DNA for the CDR3 is TGTGCCACCAGTGTCACAGGGGTTCAGCCCCAGCATTTT.

This clone was counted only a few times. The rearrangement links TRBV15 to TRBJ1-6; possible D gene TRBD1, 5 bases. Trimming took 1 base from V and 7 from J, leaving 8 bases between them. Germline V gene data show CDR1 as LNHNV and CDR2 as YYDKDF (reference sequence). This CDR3 contains 14 residues. The DNA of the CDR3 is TGTGCCACCAGCAGAGTTCGGGGGAATTCACCCCTCCACTTT. The encoded protein is CATSRVRGNSPLHF.

The J gene is TRBJ2-2, the V gene TRBV19; 7 nucleotides agree with TRBD1. Trimming at V came to 5 bases and at J to 2 bases, leaving 11 bases not matched to a gene. The V gene's germline CDR1 is LNHDA and CDR2 SQIVND (reference sequence). The CDR3 length is 17 residues. This CDR3 reads CASSVANRGFNTGELFF. CDR3 bases: TGTGCCAGTAGTGTAGCCAACAGGGGCTTCAACACCGGGGAGCTGTTTTTT.

The gene calls are TRBV3-1 (or the pseudogene TRBV3-2) and TRBJ2-3, with D unclear. There are 16 residues in the CDR3. V gave up 0 bases and J gave up 0 bases, with 10 bases separating them. Germline CDR1 LGHDT, CDR2 YNNKEL (reference sequence). CDR3 protein: CASSQEGRLSTDTQYF. CDR3 in DNA: TGTGCCAGCAGCCAAGAAGGCCGGCTTAGCACAGATACGCAGTATTTT.